Listed below are T cell receptor beta chains from one sample, sequenced in a study of long-term antiretroviral therapy in people with HIV. Clones were read by immunoSEQ multiplex PCR, and TCRdb kept only the in-frame ones, dropping some. The profile shows 10,000 to 15,000 clones, about 77% of them singletons. Material: unsorted PBMCs, obtained 1.3 years after starting antiretroviral therapy. These receptors were collected from a young woman with HIV. Both conserved end residues are part of each CDR3. D genes are given only for firm matches. Where a row states a size, it is once, few, many or the class of an expanded clone; other rows omit it.

J gene: TRBJ2-3
clone size: -
D gene: -
V gene: TRBV5-1
CDR3 DNA: TGCGCCAGCAGCGATCCTGTGGTTAGCACAGATACGCAGTATTTT
CDR3 protein: CASSDPVVSTDTQYF

J gene: TRBJ2-3
clone size: -
D gene: -
V gene: TRBV7-9
CDR3 DNA: TGTGCCAGCAGCTTAGCTCCTTCGGGGACAGATACGCAGTATTTT
CDR3 protein: CASSLAPSGTDTQYF

J gene: TRBJ2-7
clone size: -
D gene: -
V gene: TRBV6-1
CDR3 DNA: TGTGCCAGCAGTAGACAGCCATACGACTACGAGCAGTACTTC
CDR3 protein: CASSRQPYDYEQYF

J gene: TRBJ2-1
clone size: -
D gene: TRBD2
V gene: TRBV10-3
CDR3 DNA: TGTGCCATCAGTGAAGCCAGCGGGAGAAGGAATGAGCAGTTCTTC
CDR3 protein: CAISEASGRRNEQFF

J gene: TRBJ2-7
clone size: -
D gene: TRBD1
V gene: TRBV2
CDR3 DNA: TGTGCCAGCACGGAGGGACAGGGTTTATCCTACGAGCAGTACTTC
CDR3 protein: CASTEGQGLSYEQYF

J gene: TRBJ2-3
clone size: -
D gene: -
V gene: TRBV30
CDR3 DNA: TGTGCCTGGAGTACGGGAGATACGCAGTATTTT
CDR3 protein: CAWSTGDTQYF

J gene: TRBJ1-5
clone size: -
D gene: TRBD1
V gene: TRBV6-5
CDR3 DNA: TGTGCCAGCAGTCGAGGACAGGGGGAGCAGCCCCAGCATTTT
CDR3 protein: CASSRGQGEQPQHF

J gene: TRBJ1-4
clone size: -
D gene: -
V gene: TRBV29-1
CDR3 DNA: TGCAGCGTCTTCAGGGCCGAAAAACTGTTTTTT
CDR3 protein: CSVFRAEKLFF

J gene: TRBJ2-5
clone size: -
D gene: TRBD1
V gene: TRBV7-3
CDR3 DNA: TGTGCCAGCAGCTTAATGGGACAGGGTAACCAAGAGACCCAGTACTTC
CDR3 protein: CASSLMGQGNQETQYF

J gene: TRBJ2-5
clone size: few
D gene: TRBD2
V gene: TRBV19
CDR3 DNA: TGTGCCAGTAGTAGGGGACTAGCGGGGCAAGAGACCCAGTACTTC
CDR3 protein: CASSRGLAGQETQYF

J gene: TRBJ1-1
clone size: -
D gene: -
V gene: TRBV7-9
CDR3 DNA: TGTGCCAGCAGCCCTCCGACTACTGAAGCTTTCTTT
CDR3 protein: CASSPPTTEAFF